A single count supports the clone carrying this TCR beta chain. This record comes from a study of blood T cell repertoires in COVID-19. Study overall: T cells, B-cell-depleted T cells, or PBMCs supplied cDNA or gDNA.

Sequencing was performed with immunoSEQ multiplex PCR; in TCRdb, only in-frame clones are kept and a portion is missing. This sample has roughly 220,000 clones, with 80% found just once. Germline assignment: CDR1 MNHEY and CDR2 SMNVEV (reference sequence). CDR3 length: 16 amino acids. V gave up 6 bases and J gave up 8 bases; unmatched junction bases: 12. Individuals aged roughly 18 to 95 years were recruited from fewer than 30 US areas. Sample: PBMCs or T cells enriched from blood (not recorded which). This TCR was sampled from a man aged 30-40 years with acute COVID-19. The chain links TRBV27 to TRBJ1-6, with 8 bases that match TRBD1. The DNA of the CDR3 is TGTGCCAGCAGGATAGCCGCCGGGACAGGATATTCACCCCTCCACTTT. Its protein product is CASRIAAGTGYSPLHF.